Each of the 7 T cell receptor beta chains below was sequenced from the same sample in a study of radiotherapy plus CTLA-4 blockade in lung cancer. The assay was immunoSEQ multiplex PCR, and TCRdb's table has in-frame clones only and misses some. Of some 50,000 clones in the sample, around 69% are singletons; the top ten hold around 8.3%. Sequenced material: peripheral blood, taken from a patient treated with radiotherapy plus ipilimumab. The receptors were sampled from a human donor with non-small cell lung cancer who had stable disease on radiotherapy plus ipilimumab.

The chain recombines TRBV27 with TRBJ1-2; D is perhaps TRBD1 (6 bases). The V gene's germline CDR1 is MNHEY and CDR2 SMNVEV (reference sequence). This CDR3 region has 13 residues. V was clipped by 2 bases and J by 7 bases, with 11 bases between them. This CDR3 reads CASSLRDTAGYTF. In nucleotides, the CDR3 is TGTGCCAGCAGTTTACGGGACACGGCTGGCTACACCTTC.

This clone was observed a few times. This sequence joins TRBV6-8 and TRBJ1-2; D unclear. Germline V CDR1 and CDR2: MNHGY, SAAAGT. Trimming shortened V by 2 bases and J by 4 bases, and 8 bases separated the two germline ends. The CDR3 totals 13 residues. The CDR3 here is CASSYDWSYGYTF. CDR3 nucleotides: TGTGCCAGCAGTTACGACTGGTCCTATGGCTACACCTTC.

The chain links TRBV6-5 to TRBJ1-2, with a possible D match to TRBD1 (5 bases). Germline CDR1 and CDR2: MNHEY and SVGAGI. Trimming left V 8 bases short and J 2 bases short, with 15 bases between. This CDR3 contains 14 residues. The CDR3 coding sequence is TGTGCCAGCGGTGGAGGGGAGAGAAACTATGGCTACACCTTC. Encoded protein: CASGGGERNYGYTF.

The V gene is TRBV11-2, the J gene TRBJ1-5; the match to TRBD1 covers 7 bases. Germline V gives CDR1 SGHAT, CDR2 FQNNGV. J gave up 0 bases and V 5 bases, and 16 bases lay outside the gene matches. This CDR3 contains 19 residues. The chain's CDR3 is CASSPRNRTGLYSNQPQHF. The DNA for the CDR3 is TGTGCCAGCAGCCCGCGAAATAGGACAGGTCTTTATAGCAATCAGCCCCAGCATTTT.

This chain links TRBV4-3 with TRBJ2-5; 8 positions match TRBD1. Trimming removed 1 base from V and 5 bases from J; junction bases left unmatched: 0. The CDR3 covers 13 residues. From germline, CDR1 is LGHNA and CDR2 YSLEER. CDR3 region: CASSQGQGETQYF. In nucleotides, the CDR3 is TGCGCCAGCAGCCAAGGACAGGGGGAGACCCAGTACTTC.

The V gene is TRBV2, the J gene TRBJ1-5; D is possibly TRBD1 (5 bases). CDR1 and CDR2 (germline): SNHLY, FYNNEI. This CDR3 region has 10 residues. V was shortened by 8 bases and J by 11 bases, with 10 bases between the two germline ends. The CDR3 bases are TGTGCCAGCGGGGACCGGTCCCAGCATTTT. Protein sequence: CASGDRSQHF. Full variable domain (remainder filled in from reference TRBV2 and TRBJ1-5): EPEVTQTPSHQVTQMGQEVILRCVPISNHLYFYWYRQILGQKVEFLVSFYNNEISEKSEIFDDQFSVERPDGSNFTLKIRSTKLEDSAMYFCASGDRSQHFGDGTRLSIL.

CDR3 DNA sequence: TGTGCCAGCAGTTTCCACACGAACACTGAAGCTTTCTTT. This sequence encodes CASSFHTNTEAFF. V is TRBV28 and J is TRBJ1-1; D remains ambiguous. Trimming left V 3 bases short and J 1 base short, with 6 bases between. This CDR3 has 13 residues. Germline lookup yields CDR1 MDHEN and CDR2 SYDVKM.